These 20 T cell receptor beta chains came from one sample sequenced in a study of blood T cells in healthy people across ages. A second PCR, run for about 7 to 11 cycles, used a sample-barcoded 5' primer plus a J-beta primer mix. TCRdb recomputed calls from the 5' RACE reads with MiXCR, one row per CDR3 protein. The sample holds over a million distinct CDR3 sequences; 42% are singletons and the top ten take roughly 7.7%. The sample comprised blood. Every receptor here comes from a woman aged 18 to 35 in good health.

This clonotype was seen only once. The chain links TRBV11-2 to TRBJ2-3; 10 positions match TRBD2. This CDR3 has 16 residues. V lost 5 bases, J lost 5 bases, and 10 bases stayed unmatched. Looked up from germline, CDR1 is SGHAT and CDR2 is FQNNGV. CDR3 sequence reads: CASSRQRAGGRDTQYF. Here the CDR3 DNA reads TGTGCCAGCAGCCGGCAGAGAGCGGGGGGGCGAGATACGCAGTATTTT.

CDR3 sequence (DNA): TGTGCCTGGAGCCCCAGGGCGGGAACCTCCTCTTACGAGCAGTACTTC. It yields the protein CAWSPRAGTSSYEQYF. The V and J genes are TRBV30 and TRBJ2-7, with D tentatively TRBD2 (6 bases). There are 16 residues in the CDR3. The V gene's germline CDR1 is GTSNPN and CDR2 SVGIG (reference sequence). V dropped 3 bases and J dropped 4 bases, with 22 bases sitting between them.

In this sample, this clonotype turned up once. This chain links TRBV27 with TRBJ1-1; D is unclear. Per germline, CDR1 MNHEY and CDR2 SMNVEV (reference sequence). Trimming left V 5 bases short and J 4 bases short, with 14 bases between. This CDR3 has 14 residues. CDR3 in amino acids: CASSPLTQSTEAFF. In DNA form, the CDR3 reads TGTGCCAGCAGTCCGCTCACACAGAGCACTGAAGCTTTCTTT.

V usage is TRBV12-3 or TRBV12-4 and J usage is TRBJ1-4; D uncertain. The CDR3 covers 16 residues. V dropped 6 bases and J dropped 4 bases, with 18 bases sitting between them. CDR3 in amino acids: CASSLGLRVLNEKLFF. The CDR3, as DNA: TGTGCCAGCAGCCTCGGTCTCCGGGTCCTTAATGAAAAACTGTTTTTT.

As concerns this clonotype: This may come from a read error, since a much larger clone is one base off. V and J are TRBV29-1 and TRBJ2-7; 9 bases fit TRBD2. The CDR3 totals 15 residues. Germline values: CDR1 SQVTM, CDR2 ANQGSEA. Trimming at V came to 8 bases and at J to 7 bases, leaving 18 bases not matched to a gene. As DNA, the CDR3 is TGCAGCCCTTGGGGTCTAGCGGGAAAGGAAGGTGAGCAGTACTTC. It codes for CSPWGLAGKEGEQYF.

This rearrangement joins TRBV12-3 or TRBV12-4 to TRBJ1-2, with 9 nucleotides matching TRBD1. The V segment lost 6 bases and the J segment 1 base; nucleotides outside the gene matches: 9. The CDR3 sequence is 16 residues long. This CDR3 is CASSPYPDRGNYGYTF. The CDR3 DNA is TGTGCCAGCAGCCCTTATCCGGACAGGGGTAACTATGGCTACACCTTC.

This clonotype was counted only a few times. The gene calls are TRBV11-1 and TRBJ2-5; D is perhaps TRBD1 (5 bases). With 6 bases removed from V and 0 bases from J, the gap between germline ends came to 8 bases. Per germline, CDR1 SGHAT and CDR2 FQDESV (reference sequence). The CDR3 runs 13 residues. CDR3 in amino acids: CASRGHYQETQYF. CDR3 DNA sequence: TGTGCCAGCAGAGGACATTACCAAGAGACCCAGTACTTC.

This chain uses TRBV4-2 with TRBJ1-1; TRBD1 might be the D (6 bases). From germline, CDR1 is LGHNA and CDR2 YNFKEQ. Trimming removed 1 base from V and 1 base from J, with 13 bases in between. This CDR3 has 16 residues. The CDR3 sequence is CASSQVGGEANTEAFF. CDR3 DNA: TGTGCCAGCAGCCAAGTCGGGGGCGAAGCGAACACTGAAGCTTTCTTT.

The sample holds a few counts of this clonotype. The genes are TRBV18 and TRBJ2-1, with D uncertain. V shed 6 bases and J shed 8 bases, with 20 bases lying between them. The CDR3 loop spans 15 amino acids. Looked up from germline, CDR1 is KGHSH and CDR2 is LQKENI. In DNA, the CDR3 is TGTGCCAGCTCCGCTCGACTCGAACCTACCCATGAGCAGTTCTTC. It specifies CASSARLEPTHEQFF. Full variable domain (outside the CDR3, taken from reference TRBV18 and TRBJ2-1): NAGVMQNPRHLVRRRGQEARLRCSPMKGHSHVYWYRQLPEEGLKFMVYLQKENIIDESGMPKERFSAEFPKEGPSILRIQQVVRGDSAAYFCASSARLEPTHEQFFGPGTRLTVL.

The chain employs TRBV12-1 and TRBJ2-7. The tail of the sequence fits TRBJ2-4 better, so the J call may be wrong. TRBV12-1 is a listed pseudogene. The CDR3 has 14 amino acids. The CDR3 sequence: CASSLAGSKNIQYF. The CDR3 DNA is TGTGCCAGCAGCTTGGCCGGGTCCAAAAACATTCAGTACTTC.

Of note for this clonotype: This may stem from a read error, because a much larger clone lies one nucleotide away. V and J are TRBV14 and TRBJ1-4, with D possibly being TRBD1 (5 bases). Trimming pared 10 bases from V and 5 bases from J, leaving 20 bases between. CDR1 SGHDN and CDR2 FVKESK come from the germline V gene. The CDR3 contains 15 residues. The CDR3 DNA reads TGTGCCAACAGGCCGTCTGGACATGGAAATGAAAAACTGTTTTTT. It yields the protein CANRPSGHGNEKLFF.

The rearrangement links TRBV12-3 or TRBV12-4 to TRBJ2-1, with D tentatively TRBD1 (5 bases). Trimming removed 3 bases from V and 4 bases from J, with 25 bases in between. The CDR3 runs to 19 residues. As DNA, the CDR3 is TGTGCCAGCAGTTTCATGGGGTCTCAGGTCTCAGGGTCGTACAATGAGCAGTTCTTC. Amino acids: CASSFMGSQVSGSYNEQFF.

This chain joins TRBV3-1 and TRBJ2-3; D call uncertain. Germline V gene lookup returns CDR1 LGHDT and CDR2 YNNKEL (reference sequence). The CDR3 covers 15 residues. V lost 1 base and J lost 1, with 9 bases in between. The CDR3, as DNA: TGTGCCAGCAGCCAAGGAGAGAGCGGCACAGATACGCAGTATTTT. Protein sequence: CASSQGESGTDTQYF.

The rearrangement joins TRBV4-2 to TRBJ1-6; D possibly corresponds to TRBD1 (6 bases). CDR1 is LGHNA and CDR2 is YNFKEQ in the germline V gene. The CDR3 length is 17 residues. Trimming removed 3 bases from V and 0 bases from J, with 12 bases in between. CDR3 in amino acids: CASSQGAESSYNSPLHF. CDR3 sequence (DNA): TGTGCCAGCAGCCAGGGGGCGGAGAGCTCCTATAATTCACCCCTCCACTTT.

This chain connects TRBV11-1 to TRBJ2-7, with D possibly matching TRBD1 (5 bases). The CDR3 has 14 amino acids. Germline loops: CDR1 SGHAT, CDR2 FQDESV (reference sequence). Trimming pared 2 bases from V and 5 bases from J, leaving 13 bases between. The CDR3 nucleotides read TGTGCCAGCAGCTTACCGGCAGGGTTGAACGAGCAGTACTTC. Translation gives CASSLPAGLNEQYF.

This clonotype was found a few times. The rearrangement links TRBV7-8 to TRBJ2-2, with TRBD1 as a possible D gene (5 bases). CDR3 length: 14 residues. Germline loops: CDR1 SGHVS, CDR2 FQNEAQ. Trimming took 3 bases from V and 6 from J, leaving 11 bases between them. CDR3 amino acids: CASSFVGLAGELFF. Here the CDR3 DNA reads TGTGCCAGCAGCTTTGTGGGGCTGGCCGGGGAGCTGTTTTTT.

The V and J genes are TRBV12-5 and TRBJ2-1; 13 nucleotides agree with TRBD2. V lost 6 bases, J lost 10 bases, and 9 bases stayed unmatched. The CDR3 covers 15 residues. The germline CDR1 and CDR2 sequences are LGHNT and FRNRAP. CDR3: CASGPTSGRVKEQFF. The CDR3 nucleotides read TGTGCTAGTGGCCCCACTAGCGGGAGGGTTAAGGAGCAGTTCTTC.

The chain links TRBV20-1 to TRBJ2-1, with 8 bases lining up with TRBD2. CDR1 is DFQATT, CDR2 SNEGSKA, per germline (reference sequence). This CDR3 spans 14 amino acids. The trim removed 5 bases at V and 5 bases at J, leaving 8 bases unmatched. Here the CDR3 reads CSARDLAGHNEQFF. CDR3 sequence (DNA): TGCAGTGCTCGCGATTTAGCGGGGCACAATGAGCAGTTCTTC.

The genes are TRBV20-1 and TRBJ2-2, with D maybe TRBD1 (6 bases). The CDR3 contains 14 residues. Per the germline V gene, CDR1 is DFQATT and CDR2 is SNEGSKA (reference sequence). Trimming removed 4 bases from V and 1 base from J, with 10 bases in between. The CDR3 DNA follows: TGCAGTGCTAAGAACAGGGAGAACACCGGGGAGCTGTTTTTT. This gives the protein CSAKNRENTGELFF.

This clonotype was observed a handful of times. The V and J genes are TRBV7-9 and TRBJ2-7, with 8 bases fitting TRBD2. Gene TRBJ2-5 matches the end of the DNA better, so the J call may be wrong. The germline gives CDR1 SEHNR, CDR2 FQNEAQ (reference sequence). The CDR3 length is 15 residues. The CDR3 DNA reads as TGTGCCAGCAGCTTAGCCGGGGGGGCTCGAGAGACCCAGTACTTC. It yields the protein CASSLAGGARETQYF.